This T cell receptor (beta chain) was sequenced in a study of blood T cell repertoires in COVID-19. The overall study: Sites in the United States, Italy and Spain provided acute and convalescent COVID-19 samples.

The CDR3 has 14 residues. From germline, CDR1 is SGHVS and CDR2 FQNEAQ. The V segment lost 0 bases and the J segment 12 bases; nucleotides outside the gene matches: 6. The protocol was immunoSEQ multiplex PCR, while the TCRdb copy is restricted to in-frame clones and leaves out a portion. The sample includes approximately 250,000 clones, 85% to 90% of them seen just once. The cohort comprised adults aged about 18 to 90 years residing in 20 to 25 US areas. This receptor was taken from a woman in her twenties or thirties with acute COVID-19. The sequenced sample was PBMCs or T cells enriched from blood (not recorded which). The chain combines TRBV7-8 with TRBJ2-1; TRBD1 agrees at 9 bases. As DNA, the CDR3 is TGTGCCAGCAGCTTAGCCGGACAGGGGTCAGGGCAGTTCTTC. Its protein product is CASSLAGQGSGQFF.